Presented here are 13 T cell receptor beta chains from one specimen sequenced in a study of T cell changes during pregnancy in multiple sclerosis. Profiled with immunoSEQ multiplex PCR; TCRdb holds only in-frame clones, not every one. There are about 79,000 clones in the sample; about nine tenths occur only once, and under 0.6% lies in the top ten. The starting material was CD4+ T cells from peripheral blood mononuclear cells, obtained in the second trimester of pregnancy. These receptors were obtained from a female donor with multiple sclerosis, enrolled in a pregnancy study.

The chain links TRBV7-3 to TRBJ2-4, with a weak D call TRBD1 (5 bases). This CDR3 contains 13 residues. The germline V gene has CDR1 SGHTA and CDR2 FQGTGA. The germline V and J ends were trimmed by 2 bases and 8 bases, with 10 bases remaining between them. Written as DNA, the CDR3 is TGTGCCAGCAGCTTAGGCCCCAGGGACATTCAGTACTTC. Translating gives CASSLGPRDIQYF.

This clone was counted once. The chain has TRBV11-1 and TRBJ1-1, with D maybe TRBD1 (5 bases). V was trimmed by 1 base and J by 5 bases, leaving 11 bases between them. This CDR3 region has 14 residues. In germline, CDR1 is SGHAT, CDR2 FQDESV (reference sequence). The CDR3 DNA sequence: TGTGCCAGCAGCTTAGGAGACAGCGGGACTGAAGCTTTCTTT. Translation: CASSLGDSGTEAFF.

The DNA for the CDR3 is TGCGCCAGCAGCTACGGGAACACCGGGGAGCTGTTTTTT. Amino acid sequence: CASSYGNTGELFF. The rearrangement uses TRBV5-1 and TRBJ2-2, with D unclear. Germline CDR1 reads SGHRS; CDR2 reads YFSETQ. CDR3 size: 13 residues. Trimming shortened V by 3 bases and J by 1 base, and 4 bases separated the two germline ends.

The J gene is TRBJ1-2, the V gene TRBV10-3, with 9 bases identical to TRBD1. The germline V gene encodes CDR1 ENHRY and CDR2 SYGVKD. The CDR3 length is 16 residues. The J segment lost 1 base and the V segment lost 2 bases, leaving 5 bases of the junction unmatched. CDR3 nucleotide sequence: TGTGCCATCAGTGAGGGACAGGGGACCGATAACTATGGCTACACCTTC. Encoded protein: CAISEGQGTDNYGYTF.

The V and J genes are TRBV5-4 and TRBJ2-2; D gene uncertain. Germline CDR1 and CDR2: SGHNT and YYREEE (reference sequence). The ends were cut back, 4 bases at V and 4 bases at J, with 5 bases in the middle. The CDR3 has 12 residues. This CDR3 reads CASSPVTGELFF. CDR3 nucleotides: TGTGCCAGCAGCCCTGTCACCGGGGAGCTGTTTTTT.

J is TRBJ1-6 and V is TRBV11-2; TRBD1 aligns across 7 bases. V lost 5 bases to trimming and J lost 6 bases; unmatched junction nucleotides: 13. Germline-derived CDR1 and CDR2 are SGHAT and FQNNGV. The CDR3 runs 17 residues. CDR3 protein: CASSTTHGTVSNSPLHF. CDR3 in DNA: TGTGCCAGCAGCACTACACATGGGACAGTCAGTAATTCACCCCTCCACTTT.

The rearrangement links TRBV6-4 to TRBJ1-5, with D uncertain. Per the germline V gene, CDR1 is MRHNA and CDR2 is SNTAGT. This CDR3 has 16 residues. Trimming removed 2 bases from V and 0 bases from J, with 11 bases in between. The CDR3 sequence: CASSDIRAHSNQPQHF. Here the CDR3 DNA reads TGTGCCAGCAGTGACATCCGAGCTCATAGCAATCAGCCCCAGCATTTT.

The V call is TRBV5-6, the J call TRBJ1-2; unclear D gene. Germline loops: CDR1 SGHDT, CDR2 YYEEEE. The CDR3 runs 12 residues. Trimming removed 1 base at V and 4 bases at J, with 5 bases between. CDR3 amino acids: CASSLLVYGYTF. Written as DNA, the CDR3 is TGTGCCAGCAGCTTGTTAGTCTATGGCTACACCTTC.

The chain carries TRBV10-3 and TRBJ2-3; possible D gene TRBD2, 6 bases. The CDR3 covers 13 residues. Trimming removed 2 bases from V and 3 bases from J, with 6 bases in between. Looked up from germline, CDR1 is ENHRY and CDR2 is SYGVKD. CDR3 region: CAISERETDTQYF. The CDR3 nucleotides read TGTGCCATCAGTGAGCGGGAGACAGATACGCAGTATTTT.

V and J are TRBV5-1 and TRBJ1-2; the D is unclear. V lost 0 bases, J lost 4 bases, and 13 bases lay in between. Germline V lookup: CDR1 SGHRS, CDR2 YFSETQ. This CDR3 region has 15 residues. The CDR3, as DNA: TGCGCCAGCAGCTTGGTAACGGGCGGGAGCTATGGCTACACCTTC. Translated, it gives CASSLVTGGSYGYTF.

This clone has a handful of counts. V and J are TRBV7-9 and TRBJ1-6; a weak D match, TRBD1 (5 bases). V was trimmed by 4 bases and J by 7 bases, leaving 11 bases between them. The germline V gene has CDR1 SEHNR and CDR2 FQNEAQ (reference sequence). The CDR3 is 14 residues long. The CDR3 reads CASSWTSPNSPLHF. CDR3 coding DNA: TGTGCCAGCAGCTGGACATCTCCAAATTCACCCCTCCACTTT.

The gene calls are TRBV7-8 and TRBJ2-7, with TRBD1 as a possible D gene (5 bases). V lost 1 base and J lost 2, with 9 bases in between. The CDR3 extends over 14 amino acids. Germline V gives CDR1 SGHVS, CDR2 FQNEAQ. The CDR3 sequence is CASSLGDSAYEQYF. In DNA form, the CDR3 reads TGTGCCAGCAGCTTAGGCGACAGTGCCTACGAGCAGTACTTC.

In nucleotides, the CDR3 is TGTGCCAGCAGTGAGGACAGGGATTCGTTTTTT. This translates into CASSEDRDSFF. The chain combines TRBV2 with TRBJ2-2; 8 nucleotides agree with TRBD1. V was clipped by 3 bases and J by 16 bases; unmatched bases: 4. The CDR3 is made up of 11 amino acids. The V gene's germline CDR1 is SNHLY and CDR2 FYNNEI.